The 7 T cell receptor beta chains in this list originate from one sample, sequenced in a study of regulatory T cells in long-lasting Graves disease. Time point here: persistent/refractory GD, antithyroid drugs over 5 years with positive TRAb. PBMCs were the source of the RNA used for TCR sequencing. Assembly of TCR beta libraries relied on iRepertoire HTBI primers together with Arm-PCR of CDR3 regions. TCRdb ran MiXCR on the multiplex PCR reads and lists one entry per CDR3 protein. The sample lists fewer than 550,000 distinct CDR3 sequences, roughly 21% seen once, with 6.5% to 9% in the top ten. Material: peripheral blood mononuclear cells (PBMCs), obtained when the disease was refractory, from a patient treated with antithyroid drugs. Receptors were obtained from a female donor with Graves disease.

This clonotype was seen repeatedly, ten times or more. V is TRBV2 and J is TRBJ1-4; 9 bases match TRBD1. Germline CDR1 reads SNHLY; CDR2 reads FYNNEI. This CDR3 comprises 13 residues. V lost 8 bases to trimming and J lost 6 bases; unmatched junction nucleotides: 4. The chain's CDR3 is CASGTGGDEKLFF. The CDR3 DNA reads TGTGCCAGCGGAACAGGGGGCGATGAAAAACTGTTTTTT. The whole variable domain, filled in from reference TRBV2 and TRBJ1-4, reads EPEVTQTPSHQVTQMGQEVILRCVPISNHLYFYWYRQILGQKVEFLVSFYNNEISEKSEIFDDQFSVERPDGSNFTLKIRSTKLEDSAMYFCASGTGGDEKLFFGSGTQLSVL.

The chain joins TRBV7-9 to TRBJ1-1; 8 bases fit TRBD1. The germline V gene has CDR1 SEHNR and CDR2 FQNEAQ (reference sequence). V lost 5 bases to trimming and J lost 9 bases; unmatched junction nucleotides: 11. This CDR3 has 14 amino acids. The CDR3 is CASSRITTGGQAFF. CDR3 coding DNA: TGTGCCAGCAGCCGCATAACTACAGGGGGACAAGCTTTCTTT. Full variable domain (missing parts from reference TRBV7-9 and TRBJ1-1): DTGVSQNPRHKITKRGQNVTFRCDPISEHNRLYWYRQTLGQGPEFLTYFQNEAQLEKSRLLSDRFSAERPKGSFSTLEIQRTEQGDSAMYLCASSRITTGGQAFFGQGTRLTVV.

The V and J genes are TRBV19 and TRBJ2-2; 8 bases fit TRBD1. V lost 5 bases, J lost 4 bases, and 6 bases stayed unmatched. CDR1 and CDR2 from the germline V gene are LNHDA and SQIVND (reference sequence). The CDR3 runs 15 residues. In DNA form, the CDR3 reads TGTGCCAGTAGTCCCAGGACAGGGCTCACCGGGGAGCTGTTTTTT. This codes for CASSPRTGLTGELFF. Together with reference TRBV19 and TRBJ2-2, the CDR3 gives the full variable domain: DGGITQSPKYLFRKEGQNVTLSCEQNLNHDAMYWYRQDPGQGLRLIYYSQIVNDFQKGDIAEGYSVSREKKESFPLTVTSAQKNPTAFYLCASSPRTGLTGELFFGEGSRLTVL.

This clonotype was counted a few times. This chain links TRBV20-1 with TRBJ1-1; D possibly corresponds to TRBD1 (5 bases). This CDR3 is 13 amino acids long. Germline CDR1 reads DFQATT; CDR2 reads SNEGSKA (reference sequence). V lost 6 bases and J 4 bases, leaving 15 bases between the germline ends. DNA of the CDR3: TGCAGTGCCCACGGGGGGGTCGGCACTGAAGCTTTCTTT. This encodes CSAHGGVGTEAFF.

This clonotype was counted at least ten times. This sequence joins TRBV28 and TRBJ1-2; D call uncertain. Trimming took off 4 bases at V and 0 bases at J, with 12 bases between the two ends. The germline gives CDR1 MDHEN, CDR2 SYDVKM. CDR3 length: 15 amino acids. CDR3 sequence reads: CASSSIDLPNYGYTF. The DNA for the CDR3 is TGTGCCAGCAGTTCCATAGACCTACCTAACTATGGCTACACCTTC.

This clonotype came up many times. The chain couples TRBV7-9 to TRBJ2-2, with D possibly matching TRBD1 (5 bases). The CDR3 extends over 14 amino acids. Germline V gives CDR1 SEHNR, CDR2 FQNEAQ (reference sequence). Between the trimmed V and J ends, which lost 2 bases and 1 base, there was a span of 5 bases. The CDR3 spells CASSLRGNTGELFF. The CDR3 DNA follows: TGTGCCAGCAGCTTAAGGGGGAACACCGGGGAGCTGTTTTTT.

This clonotype was counted only a few times. The chain uses TRBV9 and TRBJ1-2; 7 positions agree with TRBD1. Germline-derived CDR1 and CDR2 are SGDLS and YYNGEE. The CDR3 has 19 residues. The trim removed 2 bases at V and 0 bases at J, leaving 16 bases unmatched. CDR3 DNA sequence: TGTGCCAGCAGCGTGCACTCTTGGACAGGAGGTGGGGCTAACTATGGCTACACCTTC. It codes for CASSVHSWTGGGANYGYTF.